The 29 T cell receptor beta chains below were found in one sample sequenced in a study of cytomegalovirus exposure and HLA in healthy donors. PCR used 60 Vbeta primers and 13 Jbeta primers. Produced via immunoSEQ multiplex PCR; TCRdb's table is partial and in-frame only. The table has a few hundred thousand clones, 85% to 95% seen once. The sequencing input was PBMCs. These receptors were taken from a girl aged 2 to 10 in good health and CMV-seronegative.

This clone has a single count. CDR3 protein: CASSFSPGQGMDGYTF. The CDR3 bases are TGTGCCAGCAGCTTCTCTCCGGGACAGGGAATGGATGGCTACACCTTC. This chain uses TRBV7-9 with TRBJ1-2; 9 positions match TRBD1. The V gene's germline CDR1 is SEHNR and CDR2 FQNEAQ (reference sequence). The V gene end was trimmed by 3 bases and the J gene end by 6 bases; junction bases not matched to a gene: 11. The CDR3 spans 16 residues.

The V call is TRBV13, the J call TRBJ2-3, with 14 bases identical to TRBD2. Germline V gene data show CDR1 as PRHDT and CDR2 as FYEKMQ (reference sequence). The CDR3 contains 16 residues. V was clipped by 6 bases and J by 4 bases; unmatched bases: 6. This CDR3 reads CASRGLAGESADTQYF. The CDR3 DNA reads TGTGCCAGCAGGGGACTAGCGGGGGAGAGCGCAGATACGCAGTATTTT.

The rearrangement uses TRBV5-6 and TRBJ2-1; 14 bases fit TRBD2. Germline-derived CDR1 and CDR2 are SGHDT and YYEEEE. Losses at the gene ends were 5 bases for V and 6 bases for J; bases not matched to a gene: 4. CDR3 length: 15 amino acids. The DNA of the CDR3 is TGTGCCAGCAGAGTAGGGACTAGCGGGAGCAATGAGCAGTTCTTC. It translates to CASRVGTSGSNEQFF.

The chain combines TRBV4-1 with TRBJ2-1, with D possibly being TRBD2 (5 bases). Per germline, CDR1 MGHRA and CDR2 YSYEKL. The CDR3 extends over 15 amino acids. Trimming pared 4 bases from V and 2 bases from J, leaving 12 bases between. The CDR3 here is CASSPPGTTYNEQFF. The DNA of the CDR3 is TGCGCCAGCAGCCCACCGGGAACGACCTACAATGAGCAGTTCTTC.

The chain is built from TRBV2 and TRBJ2-3; D not certain. The germline CDR1 and CDR2 sequences are SNHLY and FYNNEI. The length of the CDR3 is 14 residues. V was pared by 6 bases and J by 6 bases, with 16 bases between. Here the CDR3 DNA reads TGTGCCAGCAGCCCCGACTCCCGGTGGGATACGCAGTATTTT. Amino acid sequence: CASSPDSRWDTQYF.

This rearrangement joins TRBV30 to TRBJ2-1; D uncertain. The CDR3 totals 17 residues. V dropped 0 bases and J dropped 2 bases, with 17 bases sitting between them. From germline, CDR1 is GTSNPN and CDR2 SVGIG (reference sequence). The CDR3: CAWSVRWNRSTYNEQFF. In DNA, the CDR3 is TGTGCCTGGAGTGTACGATGGAACAGATCCACCTACAATGAGCAGTTCTTC.

This chain links TRBV28 with TRBJ1-2; 9 bases line up with TRBD1. The CDR3 covers 15 residues. The V gene's germline CDR1 is MDHEN and CDR2 SYDVKM. V dropped 6 bases and J dropped 2; count of bases not matched to a gene: 7. CDR3 sequence reads: CASRETGTGNYGYTF. DNA for the CDR3: TGTGCCAGCAGGGAAACCGGGACAGGGAACTATGGCTACACCTTC.

V is TRBV6-6 and J is TRBJ2-5, with 8 bases that match TRBD2. CDR1 and CDR2 (germline): MNHNY, SVGAGI (reference sequence). The CDR3 contains 13 residues. The CDR3 spells CVGGGPPQETQYF. CDR3 DNA sequence: TGTGTCGGCGGGGGGCCGCCCCAAGAGACCCAGTACTTC.

This sequence joins TRBV19 and TRBJ1-3, with 9 nucleotides matching TRBD1. From germline, CDR1 is LNHDA and CDR2 SQIVND (reference sequence). V lost 4 bases, J lost 3 bases, and 4 bases stayed unmatched. The CDR3 contains 15 residues. DNA of the CDR3: TGTGCCAGTAGTACCGGGACAGGGAGTGGAAACACCATATATTTT. The encoded protein is CASSTGTGSGNTIYF.

The V gene is TRBV5-8, the J gene TRBJ2-3; 11 bases match TRBD2. The length of the CDR3 is 18 residues. Per the germline V gene, CDR1 is SGHTS and CDR2 is YDEGEE. With V trimmed by 0 bases and J by 2 bases, 8 bases remained unmatched. In nucleotides, the CDR3 is TGTGCCAGCAGCTTGGGGGGGACTAGCGGTTCCTACACAGATACGCAGTATTTT. Its protein is CASSLGGTSGSYTDTQYF.

This chain uses TRBV19 with TRBJ1-6; possible D gene TRBD1, 6 bases. CDR3 length: 18 amino acids. Germline assignment: CDR1 LNHDA and CDR2 SQIVND (reference sequence). The V end lost 0 bases, the J end lost 0 bases, and 12 bases lay between the germline ends. CDR3 in DNA: TGTGCCAGTAGTATAGAGCCGGACAGCAGCTCCTATAATTCACCCCTCCACTTT. Protein: CASSIEPDSSSYNSPLHF.

The rearrangement uses TRBV2 and TRBJ2-1, with 9 bases matching TRBD2. The V segment lost 6 bases and the J segment 9 bases; nucleotides outside the gene matches: 9. The CDR3 is made up of 14 amino acids. Germline assignment: CDR1 SNHLY and CDR2 FYNNEI. The DNA for the CDR3 is TGTGCCAGCAGGCCGCTAGCGGGGTACGGTGAGCAGTTCTTC. Translated: CASRPLAGYGEQFF. The variable domain in full, completed from reference TRBV2 and TRBJ2-1, reads EPEVTQTPSHQVTQMGQEVILRCVPISNHLYFYWYRQILGQKVEFLVSFYNNEISEKSEIFDDQFSVERPDGSNFTLKIRSTKLEDSAMYFCASRPLAGYGEQFFGPGTRLTVL.

This chain uses TRBV19 with TRBJ1-5; 7 positions match TRBD1. Germline values: CDR1 LNHDA, CDR2 SQIVND (reference sequence). After removal of 3 bases from V and 4 bases from J, the junction contained 9 bases not matched to a gene. This CDR3 spans 16 amino acids. The CDR3 sequence is CASSIPQTGRNQPQHF. The CDR3 nucleotides read TGTGCCAGTAGTATCCCTCAGACAGGGAGGAATCAGCCCCAGCATTTT.

This clone was picked up one time. The chain has TRBV15 and TRBJ2-5, with 8 nucleotides matching TRBD2. The CDR3 is 15 amino acids. Germline loops: CDR1 LNHNV, CDR2 YYDKDF (reference sequence). V was pared by 4 bases and J by 0 bases, with 4 bases of the junction left unmatched. The CDR3 is CATSNSGGNQETQYF. For the CDR3, the DNA is TGTGCCACCAGCAACAGCGGGGGAAACCAAGAGACCCAGTACTTC.

The chain has TRBV28 and TRBJ1-4, with TRBD1 identical over 8 bases. The germline V gene has CDR1 MDHEN and CDR2 SYDVKM. The V segment lost 2 bases and the J segment 16 bases; nucleotides outside the gene matches: 6. This CDR3 region has 12 residues. The CDR3 region has the DNA TGTGCCAGCAGTTTACCGGGACAGGCCCAGTTTTTT. This translates into CASSLPGQAQFF.

The CDR3: CASTYVNEQFF. CDR3 sequence (DNA): TGTGCCAGCACCTACGTCAATGAGCAGTTCTTC. The chain couples TRBV5-5 to TRBJ2-1; D remains ambiguous. Germline V gene lookup returns CDR1 SGHKS and CDR2 YYEKEE (reference sequence). The CDR3 loop spans 11 amino acids. V lost 6 bases, J lost 6 bases, and 7 bases lay in between.

The rearrangement uses TRBV7-8 and TRBJ1-3, with D possibly TRBD1 on 5 matching bases. The CDR3 is 15 residues long. Between the trimmed V and J ends, which lost 2 bases and 4 bases, there was a span of 12 bases. Germline-derived CDR1 and CDR2 are SGHVS and FQNEAQ. The CDR3: CASSLMMGGGNTIYF. Here the CDR3 DNA reads TGTGCCAGCAGCTTAATGATGGGGGGGGGAAACACCATATATTTT.

The J gene is TRBJ1-1, the V gene TRBV21-1. TRBV21-1 is deemed a pseudogene. The CDR3 covers 16 residues. The CDR3, as DNA: TGTGCCAGCAGCAAAGGCCTCCGGTCCCGGGGGACTGAAGCTTTCTTT. Protein: CASSKGLRSRGTEAFF.

The gene calls are TRBV27 and TRBJ2-7, with D perhaps TRBD1 (5 bases). The germline V and J ends were trimmed by 6 bases and 0 bases, with 9 bases remaining between them. The length of the CDR3 is 13 residues. Germline V gives CDR1 MNHEY, CDR2 SMNVEV (reference sequence). The CDR3 loop reads CASRATASYEQYF. The CDR3 DNA sequence: TGTGCCAGCAGGGCGACAGCCTCCTACGAGCAGTACTTC.

The chain joins TRBV7-8 to TRBJ2-1, with D possibly TRBD2 on 6 matching bases. Trimming stripped 4 bases from V and 0 bases from J, with 31 bases between. This CDR3 comprises 22 residues. Germline V gene lookup returns CDR1 SGHVS and CDR2 FQNEAQ. The CDR3 is CASSSPVRADHRGILSYNEQFF. CDR3 in DNA: TGTGCCAGCAGCTCCCCAGTCCGCGCGGATCACCGGGGGATCCTCTCCTACAATGAGCAGTTCTTC.

The chain uses TRBV14 and TRBJ2-5; the D gene is possibly TRBD2 (5 bases). Trimming took off 0 bases at V and 5 bases at J, with 16 bases between the two ends. CDR1 is SGHDN, CDR2 FVKESK, per germline. This CDR3 contains 16 residues. Written as DNA, the CDR3 is TGTGCCAGCAGCCAAGAAGGAGGCGGCAATTCGGAGACCCAGTACTTC. Translating it yields CASSQEGGGNSETQYF.

The V gene is TRBV6-6, the J gene TRBJ1-1; 9 bases align to TRBD1. The ends lost 6 bases at V and 6 bases at J; junction bases unmatched: 8. Per the germline V gene, CDR1 is MNHNY and CDR2 is SVGAGI (reference sequence). This CDR3 spans 14 amino acids. CDR3: CASRTTGGVAEAFF. CDR3 bases: TGTGCCAGCAGGACAACAGGGGGCGTGGCTGAAGCTTTCTTT.

This clone was found once. The chain carries TRBV6-1 and TRBJ2-5, with D hard to call. Gene TRBJ2-7 matches the end of the DNA better, so the J call may be wrong. Germline CDR1 reads MNHNS; CDR2 reads SASEGT. The CDR3 is 14 amino acids. DNA of the CDR3: TGTGCCAGCAGTGAAATGTCTCACTCCTACGAGCAGTACTTC. It translates to CASSEMSHSYEQYF.

The gene calls are TRBV5-1 and TRBJ1-4, with 11 bases lining up with TRBD1. V lost 4 bases and J lost 0; bases outside the gene matches: 2. CDR1 and CDR2 (germline): SGHRS, YFSETQ. The CDR3 sequence is 16 residues long. The CDR3 loop reads CASSPGQGATNEKLFF. CDR3 nucleotides: TGCGCCAGCAGCCCGGGACAGGGGGCAACTAATGAAAAACTGTTTTTT.

The chain carries TRBV7-2 and TRBJ2-1, with 8 bases aligning to TRBD2. The V gene end was trimmed by 5 bases and the J gene end by 4 bases; junction bases not matched to a gene: 7. The CDR3 spans 15 residues. Germline V CDR1 and CDR2: SGHTA, FQGNSA. This chain's CDR3 is CASSLDSGEYNEQFF. In nucleotides, the CDR3 is TGTGCCAGCAGCCTCGATAGCGGGGAGTACAATGAGCAGTTCTTC.

The V gene is TRBV18, the J gene TRBJ2-7; TRBD1 matches at 7 bases. This CDR3 contains 14 residues. Losses at the gene ends were 1 base for V and 5 bases for J; bases not matched to a gene: 5. Germline V gene sequence: CDR1 KGHSH, CDR2 LQKENI. In nucleotides, the CDR3 is TGTGCCAGCTCACCACAGGGGGCTCAGAACGAGCAGTACTTC. It translates to CASSPQGAQNEQYF.

The V gene is TRBV30, the J gene TRBJ2-7; 11 bases line up with TRBD1. V lost 3 bases, J lost 4 bases, and 5 bases stayed unmatched. The CDR3 extends over 14 amino acids. Germline loops: CDR1 GTSNPN, CDR2 SVGIG (reference sequence). The CDR3 reads CAWRGQGVIYEQYF. In DNA, the CDR3 is TGTGCCTGGAGGGGACAGGGGGTGATTTACGAGCAGTACTTC.

V gene TRBV5-5 combines with J gene TRBJ1-1, with D unresolved. The CDR3 contains 16 residues. The germline CDR1 and CDR2 sequences are SGHKS and YYEKEE (reference sequence). V lost 4 bases, J lost 1 base, and 17 bases lay in between. The CDR3 region is CASSLEVTGWNTEAFF. The CDR3 bases are TGTGCCAGCAGCCTGGAAGTAACGGGATGGAACACTGAAGCTTTCTTT.

V and J are TRBV4-2 and TRBJ2-7, with D possibly being TRBD2 (5 bases). Germline V gene lookup returns CDR1 LGHNA and CDR2 YNFKEQ. The CDR3 spans 14 residues. With 5 bases removed from V and 2 bases from J, the gap between germline ends came to 13 bases. The CDR3, as DNA: TGTGCCAGCAGCATCGACTATTCCGCCTACGAGCAGTACTTC. Residues: CASSIDYSAYEQYF.